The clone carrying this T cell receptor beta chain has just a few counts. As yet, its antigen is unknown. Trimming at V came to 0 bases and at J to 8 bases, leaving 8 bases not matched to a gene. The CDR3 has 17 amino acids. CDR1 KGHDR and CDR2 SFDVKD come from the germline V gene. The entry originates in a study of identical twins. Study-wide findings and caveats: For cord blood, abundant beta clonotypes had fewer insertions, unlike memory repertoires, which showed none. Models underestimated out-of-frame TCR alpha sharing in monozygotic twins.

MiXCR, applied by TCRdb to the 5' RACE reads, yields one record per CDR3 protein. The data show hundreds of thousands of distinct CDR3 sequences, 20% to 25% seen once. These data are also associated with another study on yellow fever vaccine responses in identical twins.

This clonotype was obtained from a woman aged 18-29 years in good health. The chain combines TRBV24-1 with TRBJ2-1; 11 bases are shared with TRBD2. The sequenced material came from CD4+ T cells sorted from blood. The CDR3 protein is CATSDLQASGRSDEQFF. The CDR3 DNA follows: TGTGCCACCAGTGATTTGCAGGCTAGCGGGAGGTCAGATGAGCAGTTCTTC.